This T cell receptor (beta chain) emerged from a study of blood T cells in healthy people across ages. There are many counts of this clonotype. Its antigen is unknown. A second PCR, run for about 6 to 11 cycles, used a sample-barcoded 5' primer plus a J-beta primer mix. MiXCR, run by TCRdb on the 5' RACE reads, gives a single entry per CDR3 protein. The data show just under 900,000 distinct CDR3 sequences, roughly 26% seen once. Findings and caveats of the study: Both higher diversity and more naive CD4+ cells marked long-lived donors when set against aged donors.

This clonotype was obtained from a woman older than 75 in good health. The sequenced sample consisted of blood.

CDR3 sequence: CASSLGGEVNEQFF. In nucleotides, the CDR3 is TGTGCCAGCAGCCTGGGGGGCGAAGTCAATGAGCAGTTCTTC. The rearrangement uses TRBV2 and TRBJ2-1; D may match TRBD1 or TRBD2 (6 bases each). Trimming stripped 6 bases from V and 6 bases from J, with 15 bases between. This CDR3 is built from 14 residues. Germline values: CDR1 SNHLY, CDR2 FYNNEI.